These 8 T cell receptor beta chains originate from one sample sequenced in a study of OX40 agonist ivuxolimab in advanced cancers. Library preparation employed the immunoSEQ multiplex PCR assay. Held by TCRdb, this immuneACCESS table contains in-frame sequences only and omits some clones. Under half of the omission traces to an unresolved V gene where checked; the cause of the rest is unknown. This sample has under 20,000 clones in its table, and 80% to 90% of those were observed once. The top ten hold roughly two thirds of the sample. Sample: CD4+ or CD8+ T cells sorted from blood, taken in a trial of the OX40 agonist ivuxolimab. These receptors came from an adult with an advanced solid tumor such as melanoma, head and neck, liver or kidney cancer.

The chain is built from TRBV27 and TRBJ2-7; weak D call: TRBD2 (6 bases). V was cut by 2 bases and J by 6 bases, with 17 bases left in between. The germline V gene encodes CDR1 MNHEY and CDR2 SMNVEV (reference sequence). The CDR3 loop spans 15 amino acids. The CDR3 loop is CASSLRAGGLGEQYF. The CDR3 region has the DNA TGTGCCAGCAGTTTAAGGGCAGGAGGGCTCGGCGAGCAGTACTTC.

V usage is TRBV7-8 and J usage is TRBJ2-5; D is uncertain. This CDR3 is built from 11 residues. V shed 8 bases and J shed 2 bases, with 6 bases lying between them. Germline V CDR1 and CDR2: SGHVS, FQNEAQ. The CDR3 region is CASESQETQYF. The CDR3 DNA sequence: TGTGCCAGCGAATCACAAGAGACCCAGTACTTC.

This clone has only a few counts. Other DNA sequences in the same sample also yield this CDR3. The rearrangement joins TRBV7-3 to TRBJ2-2; D is uncertain. The CDR3 consists of 13 residues. Germline-derived CDR1 and CDR2 are SGHTA and FQGTGA. Deletions cut 2 bases from V and 6 bases from J, with 7 bases between. As DNA, the CDR3 is TGTGCCAGCAGCTTAGGGTTGGCCGGGGAGCTGTTTTTT. It specifies CASSLGLAGELFF.

The DNA of the CDR3 is TGTGCCAGCAGCCAACCGACTAGCGGGGGATCTGATGAGCAGTTCTTC. Protein: CASSQPTSGGSDEQFF. This chain links TRBV4-2 with TRBJ2-1; 12 nucleotides match TRBD2. CDR1 and CDR2 (germline): LGHNA, YNFKEQ. The CDR3 runs to 16 residues. V lost 2 bases and J lost 8; bases outside the gene matches: 7.

The chain has TRBV4-1 and TRBJ2-7, with 13 bases fitting TRBD2. The V and J ends lost 3 bases and 2 bases, in that order; junction bases with no gene match: 4. Germline V lookup: CDR1 MGHRA, CDR2 YSYEKL. The CDR3 extends over 16 amino acids. CDR3 coding DNA: TGCGCCAGCAGCCACGGACTAGCGGGAGCCACCTACGAGCAGTACTTC. As protein: CASSHGLAGATYEQYF.

The chain is built from TRBV6-5 and TRBJ2-3; the match to TRBD2 covers 12 bases. Trimming took 4 bases from V and 5 from J; bases not matched to a gene: 7. Germline CDR1 is MNHEY and CDR2 is SVGAGI. CDR3 length: 16 amino acids. This CDR3 reads CASSSGTSGWVDTQYF. The CDR3 nucleotides read TGTGCCAGCAGTTCCGGGACTAGCGGGTGGGTAGATACGCAGTATTTT.

For the CDR3, the DNA is TGCGCCAGCAGCCAAGATGGCAGTAGATCCTACGAGCAGTACTTC. As protein: CASSQDGSRSYEQYF. J is TRBJ2-7 and V is TRBV4-1; D remains ambiguous. The CDR3 sequence is 15 residues long. Germline values: CDR1 MGHRA, CDR2 YSYEKL. V lost 0 bases and J lost 1, with 10 bases in between.

This chain uses TRBV7-8 with TRBJ2-1; 7 bases line up with TRBD1. The germline V gene encodes CDR1 SGHVS and CDR2 FQNEAQ. The CDR3 is 16 amino acids. J gave up 1 base and V 4 bases, and 7 bases lay outside the gene matches. CDR3 region: CASSYRDSPSYNEQFF. The CDR3 DNA reads as TGTGCCAGCAGCTACCGGGACAGCCCATCCTACAATGAGCAGTTCTTC.